This TCR beta chain is drawn from a study of blood T cell repertoires in COVID-19. Whole-study context: Samples came from the United States, Italy and Spain, spanning acute and convalescent COVID-19. The cDNA or gDNA used as material had been derived from T cells, B-cell-depleted T cells, or PBMCs.

Germline V CDR1 and CDR2: SQVTM, ANQGSEA. V shed 6 bases and J 10 bases; nucleotides not matched to a gene: 3. The CDR3 covers 10 residues. Per the original methods: From reference gene primer amplification, estimates of nucleated cell counts were derived. Profiled with immunoSEQ multiplex PCR; TCRdb holds only in-frame clones, not every one. Clonal size and the V and J genes are those of that table, whereas D and trimming came from the DNA. The sample lists around 170,000 clones, over 80% occurring once. What was sequenced was peripheral blood. The V call is TRBV29-1, the J call TRBJ2-3; 8 positions agree with TRBD2. The source is a man aged 65-85 years who had recovered from COVID-19. The CDR3 is CSVHSGAQYF. CDR3 DNA: TGCAGCGTACATAGCGGGGCGCAGTATTTT.